This TCR beta chain was sequenced in a study of blood T cell repertoires in COVID-19. Study in general: Sites across the United States, Italy and Spain contributed samples from acute and convalescent COVID-19. From T cells, B-cell-depleted T cells, or PBMCs came the material, which was cDNA or gDNA.

Germline lookup yields CDR1 SGHKS and CDR2 YYEKEE (reference sequence). The CDR3 extends over 16 amino acids. V was trimmed by 2 bases and J by 6 bases, leaving 18 bases between them. This clone is a singleton in its sample. Authors' processing steps: Quantification of nucleated cells was approximated via reference gene primer amplification. The repertoire was sequenced with immunoSEQ multiplex PCR; TCRdb's copy has only in-frame clones and lacks some. The D gene and trimming were derived from the DNA, and the V and J assignments and clone size from that table. This sample carries some 150,000 clones, roughly 86% of them seen once, and the ten largest clones take about 2.3%.

This sequence was found in a human donor in a cohort sampled during active COVID-19. This rearrangement joins TRBV5-5 to TRBJ1-5; a weak D match, TRBD1 (5 bases). The sequencing input was peripheral blood. The CDR3 region is CASSFFKPGRGQPQHF. CDR3 DNA sequence: TGTGCCAGCAGCTTCTTTAAACCGGGTAGGGGTCAGCCCCAGCATTTT.